The entry below describes one T cell receptor beta chain. This clonotype was picked up many times. Its antigen is not yet known. Base qualities are missing; no much larger clone stands one base away. The sample's time point, from its label and the paper: newly diagnosed GD, antithyroid drugs for less than 3 months. For both TCR sequencing and RNA sequencing, RNA was extracted from PBMCs using TRIzol. Graves' disease was diagnosed according to American Thyroid Association guidelines. Patients for the study were recruited at an endocrinology department in Xi'an, China. Each patient gave 8.5 to 9.5 milliliters of peripheral blood, collected in an EDTA anticoagulant tube. Ficoll Paque Plus density gradient separation was used to isolate PBMCs, and no additional T cell sorting was done. An Agilent 2100 Bioanalyzer and agarose gel were used to check RNA quality, while a NanoDrop 2000 measured RNA concentration.

These data originate in a study of regulatory T cells in long-lasting Graves disease (dated by TCRdb to about 2021). Turning to the overall study: Antithyroid drugs had been taken for less than 3 months by newly diagnosed Graves' disease patients. Peripheral blood TCR sequencing and RNA sequencing compared persistent Graves' disease patients with newly diagnosed Graves' disease patients. The study was conducted in China and was registered as a clinical trial. A total of roughly 35 samples were covered by TCR sequencing, comprising 13 persistent and 20 or so newly diagnosed Graves' disease patients.

The full study reports these points: The authors acknowledged the small sample size as a limitation that may reduce accuracy. Compared with newly diagnosed patients, patients with persistent Graves' disease had lower TCR Shannon entropy and fewer highly expanded clones, which suggests clonal expansion. A larger number of public clonotypes was shared among persistent patients (approximately 3,000) than among newly diagnosed patients (around 970). Because the primary lesion, thyroid tissue, could not be accessed, the study looked at peripheral blood alone. Sequencing and analysis were restricted to the TCR beta chain.

Library creation used multiplex PCR. Reads for this sample came from an Illumina HiSeq 4000. CDR3 regions were amplified by Arm-PCR with iRepertoire HTBI primers to construct TCR beta libraries. Before sequencing, the PCR products went through gel purification. The study's processing was this. Gene usage analysis of CDR3 amino acid clonotypes relied on the 60 or so TRBV and 14 TRBJ segments identified across samples. COPE and FqMerger were used to merge the filtered high-quality paired reads into contigs. Contigs were aligned with BLAST to IMGT TRBV, TRBD and TRBJ reference genes, and CDR3 was defined per IMGT. Any clonotype with a frequency above 0.1% was counted as a highly expanded clone. Repertoire diversity was measured by Shannon entropy, and V-J evenness by the Gini coefficient. Public clonotypes were defined as clonotypes shared by more than one individual. TCRdb trimmed public reads at Q25 via fastp, called clones via MiXCR and kept in-frame beta chains. One record per CDR3 amino acid sequence lists the most common genes and DNA. TCRdb's processing, not the authors' own work, is the source of the V and J calls. This sample gives 300,000 to 400,000 distinct CDR3 sequences in total; around 17% of them show up just once. In total, the top ten clones hold 25% to 30% of the sample.

The same sample was also studied in work on T cells in Graves' hyperthyroidism and ophthalmopathy. Taken from the second paper: A patient counted as having stable Graves' hyperthyroidism if no progression to ophthalmopathy occurred over 18 months of follow-up. Hyperthyroidism patients were newly diagnosed, with disease duration under 2 months, and aged 18 to 65 years. Any patient with an uncontrolled infection, another autoimmune disease, pregnancy or lactation was excluded. Diagnoses were established on the basis of clinical symptoms, serum thyroxine and TRAb, thyroid ultrasound, and orbital computed tomography. The TCR CDR3 was subjected to a first round of RT-PCR using the HTBI primer set and the Qiagen OneStep RT-PCR kit. Most expanded thyroid clonotypes (frequency above 0.001) were also found in blood, which suggests that blood repertoires may mirror thyroid immune responses. A 13 V-J signature model separated ophthalmopathy from stable hyperthyroidism, with about 90% sensitivity and 81.08% specificity in cross-validation and 80%/75% in testing. During validation, the model predicted progression to ophthalmopathy a median of approximately 7 months ahead of onset, with around 65% sensitivity and more than 72% specificity. To identify TCR V-J signatures that set the groups apart, the researchers used a discovery cohort of more than 95 patients, made up of under 50 with Graves' ophthalmopathy and approximately 57 with stable Graves' hyperthyroidism. Prospective prediction of ophthalmopathy was tested in an independent validation cohort of fewer than 20 hyperthyroidism patients and approximately 17 patients who later progressed to ophthalmopathy. The 95 to 100 discovery patients were divided at random into training and test sets in a 7:3 ratio. In more than five Graves' hyperthyroidism patients, the study also compared T-cell repertoires from thyroid tissue with T-cell repertoires from blood. After blood sampling, hyperthyroidism patients were treated with methimazole at a starting dose of 30 mg daily, and ophthalmopathy patients were treated with high-dose intravenous methylprednisolone. Libraries were constructed in a second round of multiplex PCR, after which size selection and purification were performed. The libraries were sequenced on an Illumina HiSeq2000 using paired-end 100 bp reads. SOAPnuke was used to process the raw data, throwing out any read that contained adapters or uncalled bases, had a mean Phred below 15, or lacked an exact constant-primer or identifier match. COPE v1.2.5 was used to merge high-quality paired reads, and clonotypes were defined as unique nucleotide sequences. MiTCR v1.1 was used to align the clonotypes against IMGT TRBV, TRBD and TRBJ reference segments. Only V-J combinations with frequency above 0.0001, covering 99% to 99.2% of repertoires, were analysed. A TCS score was defined as the ratio of F50 (clonal expansion) to E x V (chaos), with BLOSUM62-based TCRdist applied between CDR3 peptides within each V-J. Welch's t-statistics and random forest reduced around 510 V-J features to some 14, which were used in a naive Bayes classifier (R e1071). No statistical method was used to set the sample size in advance, and investigators knew the group allocation. TCR Vbeta CDR3 sequencing of approximately 140 peripheral blood samples (43 ophthalmopathy, roughly 74 hyperthyroidism and approximately 17 progressor patients) is reported in the paper.

The clonotype was recovered from a middle-aged man with Graves disease. Donor details come from another sample of the same person, matched by shared clones. The specimen comprised peripheral blood mononuclear cells (PBMCs), sampled at new diagnosis, from a patient treated with antithyroid drugs.

CDR3 loop: CATSRGGTEETQYF. The nucleotide sequence is given as TGTGCCACCAGCAGAGGAGGGACAGAAGAGACCCAGTACTTC. The chain links TRBV15 with TRBJ2-5, and TRBD1 aligns with 7 junction nucleotides. Compared with germline, V lacks 1 base and J lacks 3 bases; bases without a gene match: 2. CDR1 is given as LNHNV and CDR2 as YYDKDF, both from the germline V gene (reference sequence). Including cysteine and phenylalanine, the CDR3 has 14 amino acids. The CDR3 DNA has 42 bases and is translated from base 1.